These T cell receptor beta chains were read from a single sample in a study of regulatory T cells in long-lasting Graves disease. MiXCR was run by TCRdb on the multiplex PCR reads, yielding one entry per CDR3 protein. Found here are roughly 610,000 distinct CDR3 sequences, approximately 16% of them singletons; the top ten hold about 12%. The sample was also reused in another study, on T cells in Graves' hyperthyroidism and ophthalmopathy.

Sample: peripheral blood mononuclear cells (PBMCs), taken at new diagnosis, from a patient treated with antithyroid drugs. The receptors were sampled from a man between 18 and 29 years old with Graves disease. Both conserved end residues are part of each CDR3. The D gene is left open where the match is weak. Only some rows state a clone size, as once, few, many or a class for expanded clones.

CDR3nt: TGTGCCACCAGCACCCAGACCCTTGACAGGGGGCACTACAATGAGCAGTTCTTC
CDR3aa: CATSTQTLDRGHYNEQFF
v_gene: TRBV15
d_gene: TRBD1
len: 18
j_gene: TRBJ2-1
abundance: .

CDR3nt: TGCAGTGCTAGAATCCCCGGGCGGACAGATACGCAGTATTTT
CDR3aa: CSARIPGRTDTQYF
v_gene: TRBV20-1
d_gene: .
len: 14
j_gene: TRBJ2-3
abundance: few

CDR3nt: TGCAGATGGGACAGTTCCTACGAGCAGTACTTC
CDR3aa: CRWDSSYEQYF
v_gene: TRBV20-1
d_gene: TRBD1
len: 11
j_gene: TRBJ2-7
abundance: many

CDR3nt: TGTGCCAGCAGCGTACGTGACATTGGGGCGTATGGCTACACCTTC
CDR3aa: CASSVRDIGAYGYTF
v_gene: TRBV9
d_gene: .
len: 15
j_gene: TRBJ1-2
abundance: few

CDR3nt: TGTGCCAGCAGTTTTCGGGCTAGTCAAAACATTCAGTACTTC
CDR3aa: CASSFRASQNIQYF
v_gene: TRBV28
d_gene: .
len: 14
j_gene: TRBJ2-4
abundance: many

CDR3nt: TGTGCCAGCAGCTTACAGGGGGACAATCAGCCCCAGCATTTT
CDR3aa: CASSLQGDNQPQHF
v_gene: TRBV7-9
d_gene: TRBD1
len: 14
j_gene: TRBJ1-5
abundance: few

CDR3nt: TGTGCCAGCAGGGAACAGCATAATGAAAAACTGTTTTTT
CDR3aa: CASREQHNEKLFF
v_gene: TRBV2
d_gene: .
len: 13
j_gene: TRBJ1-4
abundance: many

CDR3nt: TGTGCCAGCAGCCAACTACTAGCGGCTACAGATACGCAGTATTTT
CDR3aa: CASSQLLAATDTQYF
v_gene: TRBV3-1
d_gene: TRBD2
len: 15
j_gene: TRBJ2-3
abundance: .

CDR3nt: TGTGCCAGCAGCGCCGGGACGGGTCCCACTGAAGCTTTCTTT
CDR3aa: CASSAGTGPTEAFF
v_gene: TRBV9
d_gene: .
len: 14
j_gene: TRBJ1-1
abundance: .

CDR3nt: TGCGCCAGCAGCCCAAGAGCCCGGGACAGGGGGCCGGTCGCTGAAGCTTTCTTT
CDR3aa: CASSPRARDRGPVAEAFF
v_gene: TRBV5-1
d_gene: TRBD1
len: 18
j_gene: TRBJ1-1
abundance: many

CDR3nt: TGCGCCAGCAGCCAAGGACTAGCGACGAATACGCAGTATTTT
CDR3aa: CASSQGLATNTQYF
v_gene: TRBV5-1
d_gene: TRBD2
len: 14
j_gene: TRBJ2-3
abundance: few

CDR3nt: TGCAGTGCGAGACAGAGAAGATTCTACGAGCAGTACTTC
CDR3aa: CSARQRRFYEQYF
v_gene: TRBV20-1
d_gene: .
len: 13
j_gene: TRBJ2-7
abundance: many